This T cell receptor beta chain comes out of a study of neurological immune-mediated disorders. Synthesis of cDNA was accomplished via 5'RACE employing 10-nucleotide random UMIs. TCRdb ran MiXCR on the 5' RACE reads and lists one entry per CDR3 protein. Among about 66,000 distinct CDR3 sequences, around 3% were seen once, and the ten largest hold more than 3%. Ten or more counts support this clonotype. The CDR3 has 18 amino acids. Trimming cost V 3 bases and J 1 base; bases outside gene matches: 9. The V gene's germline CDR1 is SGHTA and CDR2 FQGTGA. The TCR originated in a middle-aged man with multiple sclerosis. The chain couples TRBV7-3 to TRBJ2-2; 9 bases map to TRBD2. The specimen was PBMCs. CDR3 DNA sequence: TGTGCCAGCAGCTTCCGGACTAGCGCCCTGGGGAACACCGGGGAGCTGTTTTTT. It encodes CASSFRTSALGNTGELFF.